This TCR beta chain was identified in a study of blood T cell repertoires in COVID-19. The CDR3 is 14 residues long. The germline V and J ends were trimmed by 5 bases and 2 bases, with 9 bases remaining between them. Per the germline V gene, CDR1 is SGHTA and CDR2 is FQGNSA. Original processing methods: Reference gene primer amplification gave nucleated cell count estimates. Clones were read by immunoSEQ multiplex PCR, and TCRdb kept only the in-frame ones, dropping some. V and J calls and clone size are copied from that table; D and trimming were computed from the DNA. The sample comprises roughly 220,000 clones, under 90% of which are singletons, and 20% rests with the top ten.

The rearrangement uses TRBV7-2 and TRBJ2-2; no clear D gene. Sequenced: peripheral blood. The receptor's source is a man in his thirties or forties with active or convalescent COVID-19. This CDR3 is CASSPRRNTGELFF. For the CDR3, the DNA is TGTGCCAGCAGCCCCCGCAGAAACACCGGGGAGCTGTTTTTT. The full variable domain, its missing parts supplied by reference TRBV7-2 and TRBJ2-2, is GAGVSQSPSNKVTEKGKDVELRCDPISGHTALYWYRQSLGQGLEFLIYFQGNSAPDKSGLPSDRFSAERTGGSVSTLTIQRTQQEDSAVYLCASSPRRNTGELFFGEGSRLTVL.